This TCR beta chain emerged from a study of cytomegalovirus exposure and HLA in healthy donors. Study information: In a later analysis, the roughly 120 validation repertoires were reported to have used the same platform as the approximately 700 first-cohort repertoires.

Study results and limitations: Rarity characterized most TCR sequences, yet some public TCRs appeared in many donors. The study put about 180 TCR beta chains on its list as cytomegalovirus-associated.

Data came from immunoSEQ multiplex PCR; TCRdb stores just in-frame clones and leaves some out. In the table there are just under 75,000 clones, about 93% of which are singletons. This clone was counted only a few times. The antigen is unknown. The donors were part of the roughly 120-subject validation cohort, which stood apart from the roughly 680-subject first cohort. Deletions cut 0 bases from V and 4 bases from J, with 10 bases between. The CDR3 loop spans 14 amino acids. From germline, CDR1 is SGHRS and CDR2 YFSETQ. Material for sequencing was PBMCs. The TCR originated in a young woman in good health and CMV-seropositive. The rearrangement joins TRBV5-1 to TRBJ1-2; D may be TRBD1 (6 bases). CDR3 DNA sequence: TGCGCCAGCAGCTTGGACAGGGCCATCTATGGCTACACCTTC. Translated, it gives CASSLDRAIYGYTF.